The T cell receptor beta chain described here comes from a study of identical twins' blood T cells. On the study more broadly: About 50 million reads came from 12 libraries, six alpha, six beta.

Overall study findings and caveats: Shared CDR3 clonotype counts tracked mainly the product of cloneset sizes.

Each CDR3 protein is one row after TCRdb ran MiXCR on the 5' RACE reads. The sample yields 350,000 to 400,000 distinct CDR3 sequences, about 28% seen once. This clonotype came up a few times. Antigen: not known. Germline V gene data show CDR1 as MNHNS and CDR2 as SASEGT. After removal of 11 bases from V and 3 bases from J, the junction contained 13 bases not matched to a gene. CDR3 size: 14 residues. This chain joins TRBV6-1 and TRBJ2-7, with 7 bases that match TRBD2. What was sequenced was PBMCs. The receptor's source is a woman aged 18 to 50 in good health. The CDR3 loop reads CAASRVGGLYEQYF. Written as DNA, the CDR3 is TGTGCCGCTTCGCGCGTGGGAGGGCTCTACGAGCAGTACTTC.